This is a list of T cell receptor beta chains from one sample in a study of regulatory T cells in long-lasting Graves disease. Each CDR3 protein is one row after TCRdb ran MiXCR on the multiplex PCR reads. This sample has some 450,000 distinct CDR3 sequences, with around 22% found just once. The sample consisted of peripheral blood mononuclear cells (PBMCs), taken when the disease was refractory, from a patient treated with antithyroid drugs. These receptors were taken from a female donor with Graves disease. Each CDR3 is given with its conserved first and last residue. The D gene is left open where the match is weak. Expanded clones get a size class; other rows say once, few or many, or leave the size out.

D: NA
J: TRBJ1-2
V: TRBV20-1
size: many
CDR3: CSARDWLGGYYGYTF
DNA: TGCAGTGCTAGAGACTGGCTGGGAGGGTACTATGGCTACACCTTC

D: TRBD1
J: TRBJ2-1
V: TRBV5-1
size: NA
CDR3: CASSPGRGLPSYNEQFF
DNA: TGCGCCAGCAGCCCAGGCAGGGGGCTCCCCTCCTACAATGAGCAGTTCTTC

D: NA
J: TRBJ2-1
V: TRBV27
size: few
CDR3: CASSLFAVDSSSYNEQFF
DNA: TGTGCCAGCAGCCTCTTTGCCGTGGACAGTAGCTCCTACAATGAGCAGTTCTTC

D: NA
J: TRBJ1-1
V: TRBV6-4
size: NA
CDR3: CASLVMGGWDTEAFF
DNA: TGTGCCAGCCTCGTGATGGGGGGCTGGGACACTGAAGCTTTCTTT

D: TRBD1
J: TRBJ1-1
V: TRBV29-1
size: NA
CDR3: CSVAEGRGRSMNTEAFF
DNA: TGCAGCGTTGCCGAGGGCAGGGGGCGTAGTATGAACACTGAAGCTTTCTTT

D: NA
J: TRBJ1-5
V: TRBV3-2
size: NA
CDR3: CASSQDPGSRGPQHF
DNA: TGTGCCAGCAGCCAAGATCCTGGATCCCGTGGGCCCCAGCATTTT

D: TRBD2
J: TRBJ2-2
V: TRBV2
size: many
CDR3: CASSVLAENTGELFF
DNA: TGTGCCAGCAGTGTACTAGCGGAGAACACCGGGGAGCTGTTTTTT

D: NA
J: TRBJ1-1
V: TRBV28
size: many
CDR3: CASSFTGILEAFF
DNA: TGTGCCAGCAGTTTTACAGGTATTCTTGAAGCTTTCTTT

D: NA
J: TRBJ1-2
V: TRBV7-2
size: NA
CDR3: CASSLVGPSGGYTF
DNA: TGTGCCAGCAGCTTAGTAGGCCCCTCAGGCGGCTACACCTTC

D: TRBD1
J: TRBJ1-2
V: TRBV6-1
size: few
CDR3: CASSEGTGRAYGYTF
DNA: TGTGCCAGCAGTGAAGGGACAGGGAGGGCCTATGGCTACACCTTC

D: TRBD2
J: TRBJ2-7
V: TRBV7-9
size: NA
CDR3: CASSTTIAGGRYEQYF
DNA: TGTGCCAGCAGCACAACGATAGCGGGGGGTAGGTACGAGCAGTACTTC

D: TRBD2
J: TRBJ2-1
V: TRBV20-1
size: NA
CDR3: CSAESTSGRASDEQFF
DNA: TGCAGTGCCGAAAGCACTAGCGGGAGGGCCTCGGATGAGCAGTTCTTC

D: NA
J: TRBJ2-4
V: TRBV29-1
size: NA
CDR3: CSVAGKNIQYF
DNA: TGCAGCGTTGCGGGCAAAAACATTCAGTACTTC

D: TRBD2
J: TRBJ2-7
V: TRBV28
size: many
CDR3: CASSLRLAGAYEQYF
DNA: TGTGCCAGCAGCCTTAGACTAGCGGGAGCCTACGAGCAGTACTTC

D: NA
J: TRBJ2-5
V: TRBV10-3
size: NA
CDR3: CAITANWGQETQYF
DNA: TGTGCCATCACGGCGAACTGGGGGCAAGAGACCCAGTACTTC